Given below is one T cell receptor (beta chain) in context. The antigen remains unidentified. After isolation, RNA underwent reverse transcription to generate cDNA as the sequencing template. TCRdb keeps only in-frame clones here, not all; method: immunoSEQ multiplex PCR. The sample records around 300,000 clones, 60% being singletons. This specimen belongs to a study of CD8+ T cells in alopecia areata. Treatment here: oral pan-JAK inhibitor, 5-10 mg twice daily. Researchers gathered lesional scalp punch biopsies and peripheral blood from patients with alopecia areata. Sorting separated CD4+ and CD8+ T cells out of PBMCs. CDR3 size: 13 residues. Trimming pared 2 bases from V and 1 base from J, leaving 8 bases between. Germline lookup yields CDR1 GTSNPN and CDR2 SVGIG (reference sequence). Regarding the study as a whole: Tofacitinib significantly lowered scalp clonality and expanded CD8+ clones among the top 100. In blood and scalp, many expanded lesional clones persisted during tofacitinib.

The gene calls are TRBV30 and TRBJ1-1; D may be TRBD1 (6 bases). This TCR came from a human donor with alopecia areata. The starting material was CD4+ T cells sorted from blood, obtained around week 53, from a patient treated with tofacitinib. This CDR3 reads CAWSKTGNTEAFF. DNA of the CDR3: TGTGCCTGGAGTAAGACAGGGAACACTGAAGCTTTCTTT.